The clone carrying this T cell receptor (beta chain) appeared a few times. The data belong to a study of high-grade serous ovarian cancer treatment subgroups. Study background: Each sample yielded on average roughly 7,000 unique TCR beta rearrangements from around 14,000 reads.

Tumor samples were taken before definitive surgery or chemotherapy. CDR3 length equals 13 residues. The germline CDR1 and CDR2 sequences are MGHRA and YSYEKL. With 1 base removed from V and 10 bases from J, the gap between germline ends came to 11 bases. TCRdb's copy holds only in-frame clones and misses some; the assay was immunoSEQ multiplex PCR. The sample consists of nearly 7,000 clones, around 79% of them appearing once. The V and J genes are TRBV4-1 and TRBJ1-5; D perhaps matches TRBD1 (6 bases). The receptor was isolated from a human donor with high-grade serous ovarian cancer. Sequenced: tumor tissue. This chain's CDR3 is CASSQVSGGPQHF. DNA for the CDR3: TGCGCCAGCAGCCAAGTCAGCGGGGGCCCCCAGCATTTT.